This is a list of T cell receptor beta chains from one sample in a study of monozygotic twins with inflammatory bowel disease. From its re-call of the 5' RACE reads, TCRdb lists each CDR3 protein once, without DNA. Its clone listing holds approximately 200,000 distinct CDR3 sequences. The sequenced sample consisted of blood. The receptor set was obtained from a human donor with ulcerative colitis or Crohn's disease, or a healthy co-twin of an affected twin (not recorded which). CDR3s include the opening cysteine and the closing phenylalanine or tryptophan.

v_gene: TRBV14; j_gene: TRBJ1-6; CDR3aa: CASSLRSTGGNSPLHF
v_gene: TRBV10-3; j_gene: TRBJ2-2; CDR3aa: CAISGSGQHTGELFF
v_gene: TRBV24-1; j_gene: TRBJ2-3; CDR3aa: CATGRDPGGASDTQYF
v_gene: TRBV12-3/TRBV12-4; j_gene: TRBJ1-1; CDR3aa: CASSPGTANPGAFF
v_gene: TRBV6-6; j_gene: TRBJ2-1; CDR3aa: CASSSRGEQFF
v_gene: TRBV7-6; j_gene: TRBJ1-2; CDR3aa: CASSTGTGLYGYTF
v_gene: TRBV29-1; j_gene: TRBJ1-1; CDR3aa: CSVYGVSDTEAFF
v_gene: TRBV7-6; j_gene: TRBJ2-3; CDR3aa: CASSHQGQRGWADTQYF
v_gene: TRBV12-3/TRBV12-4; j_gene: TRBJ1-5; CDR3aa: CASSSDRTNQPQHF
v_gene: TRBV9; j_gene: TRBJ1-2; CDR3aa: CASGGFLAYGYTF